Listed below are T cell receptor beta chains from one sample, sequenced in a study of cytomegalovirus exposure and HLA in healthy donors. Some clones are missing from TCRdb's copy, which holds only in-frame ones; the method was immunoSEQ multiplex PCR. The top ten hold roughly 0.8% of the sample, which has about 360,000 clones, 86% seen once. The sample comprised PBMCs. These receptors originate from a woman between 18 and 29 years old in good health and CMV-seronegative. Both conserved end residues are trimmed from each CDR3.

V,J,length,CDR3
TRBV6-1,TRBJ2-1,13,ASSEDGSGANEQF
TRBV2,TRBJ1-5,13,ASSVFRGFSEPQH
TRBV7-7,TRBJ2-1,13,ASSFASGGAAEQF
TRBV25-1,TRBJ1-5,12,ASSDWTVNQPQH
TRBV7-8,TRBJ2-7,11,ASSLAQNYEQY
TRBV4-1,TRBJ1-2,14,ASSQDKGQGANGYT
TRBV14,TRBJ2-1,11,ASSQLRGDEQF
TRBV5-1,TRBJ1-6,13,ASSLVPGRDSPLH
TRBV5-1,TRBJ2-1,16,ASSWGRNKGALEGEQF
TRBV6-6,TRBJ1-6,10,ASSYTDSPLH
TRBV27,TRBJ2-3,13,ASSVLAALTDTQY
TRBV7-9,TRBJ2-1,12,ASSPGFTYNEQF
TRBV4-1,TRBJ2-5,13,ASSQVATSLETQY
TRBV27,TRBJ2-1,12,ASSQAGAYNEQF
TRBV29-1,TRBJ2-2,12,SVSHTGLAGELF
TRBV28,TRBJ2-7,14,ASSSPQGRVRYEQY
TRBV4-1,TRBJ1-1,14,ASSQFRPGRETEAF
TRBV7-7,TRBJ2-5,11,ASSLRGRETQY
TRBV19,TRBJ2-6,15,ASRLKPTGTGANVLT
TRBV28,TRBJ1-6,12,ASRLSSYNSPLH
TRBV15,TRBJ2-7,14,ATSRGGVEASYEQY
TRBV5-1,TRBJ2-5,12,ASSLTGIQETQY
TRBV2,TRBJ2-1,13,ASSATSGGYNEQF
TRBV4-1,TRBJ2-1,13,ASSQRLAGAYEQF
TRBV4-2,TRBJ2-7,14,ASSQGTSGVPDEQY
TRBV7-3,TRBJ2-3,14,ASSLGGTGSTDTQY
TRBV2,TRBJ1-2,11,ASSVGQGYGYT
TRBV27,TRBJ2-1,11,ASSLDSYNEQF
TRBV28,TRBJ1-3,14,ASSATGLLSGNTIY
TRBV5-6,TRBJ2-5,12,ASSTRLGPETQY
TRBV9,TRBJ2-3,12,ASSAQGAEDTQY